The entry below describes one TCR beta chain. Antigen specificity is unknown. This entry comes from a study of cytomegalovirus exposure and HLA in healthy donors. Whole-study findings and limits: Several of the most significant clusters were apparently associated with common viral pathogens in a later analysis. A further, later analysis showed that HLA-associated TCR beta chains (compared with equally common others) were more clonally expanded. The study assumed roughly uniform donor sequencing depth for presence/absence analyses.

The PCR was carried out with 60 Vbeta primers and 13 Jbeta primers. Sequencing was performed with immunoSEQ multiplex PCR; in TCRdb, only in-frame clones are kept and a portion is missing. The sample consists of tens of thousands of clones, approximately 79% of them appearing once. With 5 bases clipped from V and 0 bases from J, the junction kept 2 bases outside the gene matches. The CDR3 has 14 amino acids. Germline values: CDR1 SGDLS, CDR2 YYNGEE. This chain uses TRBV9 with TRBJ1-3; 7 bases map to TRBD1. This TCR was sampled from a woman aged 40 to 50 in good health and CMV-seropositive. The sample taken for sequencing was PBMCs. The CDR3 sequence is CASRTGVSGNTIYF. CDR3 in DNA: TGTGCCAGCAGAACAGGGGTCTCTGGAAACACCATATATTTT.